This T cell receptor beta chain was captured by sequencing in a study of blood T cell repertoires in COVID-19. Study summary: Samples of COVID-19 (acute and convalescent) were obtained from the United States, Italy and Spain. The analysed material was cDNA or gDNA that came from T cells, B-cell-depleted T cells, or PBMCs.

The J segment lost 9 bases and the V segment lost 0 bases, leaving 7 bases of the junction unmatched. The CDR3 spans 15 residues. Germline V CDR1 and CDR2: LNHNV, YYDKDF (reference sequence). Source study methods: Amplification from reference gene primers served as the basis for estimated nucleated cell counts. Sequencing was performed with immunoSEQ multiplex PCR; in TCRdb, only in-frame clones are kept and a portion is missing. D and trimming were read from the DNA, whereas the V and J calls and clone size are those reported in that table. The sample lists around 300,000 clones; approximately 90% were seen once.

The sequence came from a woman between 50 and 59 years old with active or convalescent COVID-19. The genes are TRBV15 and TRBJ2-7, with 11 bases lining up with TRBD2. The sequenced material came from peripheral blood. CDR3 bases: TGTGCCACCAGCAGAGAGACTAGCGGGGTCTTTTTGCAGTACTTC. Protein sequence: CATSRETSGVFLQYF.